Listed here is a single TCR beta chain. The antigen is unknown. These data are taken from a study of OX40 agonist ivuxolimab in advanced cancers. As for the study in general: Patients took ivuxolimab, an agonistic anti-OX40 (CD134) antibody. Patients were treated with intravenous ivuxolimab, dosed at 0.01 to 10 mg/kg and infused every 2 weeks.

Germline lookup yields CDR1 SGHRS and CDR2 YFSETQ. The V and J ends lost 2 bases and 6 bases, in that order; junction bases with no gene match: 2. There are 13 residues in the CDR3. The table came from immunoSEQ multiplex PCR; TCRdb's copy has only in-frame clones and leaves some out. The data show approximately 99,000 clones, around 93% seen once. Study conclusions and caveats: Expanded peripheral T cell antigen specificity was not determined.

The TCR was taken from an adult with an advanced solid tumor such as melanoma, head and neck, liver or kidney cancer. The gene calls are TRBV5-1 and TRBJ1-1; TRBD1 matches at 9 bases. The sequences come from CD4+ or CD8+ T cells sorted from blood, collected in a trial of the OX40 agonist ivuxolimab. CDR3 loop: CASSFTGGSEAFF. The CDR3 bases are TGCGCCAGCAGCTTTACAGGGGGCTCTGAAGCTTTCTTT.